These 14 T cell receptor beta chains were sequenced from one sample in a study of CD8 T cells in Susac syndrome. RNA was extracted with the RNeasy kit, and a quantity of about 0.45 to 1 ug was reverse transcribed using random hexamers. TCRdb re-derived calls from the immunoSEQ multiplex PCR reads in MiXCR, one entry per CDR3 protein. In the table there are 40,000 to 55,000 distinct CDR3 sequences, around 93% of which are singletons. Sequenced sample: CD8+ T cells from PBMCs. These receptors all stem from a human donor with multiple sclerosis.

This clonotype was seen only once. The V and J genes are TRBV12-3 or TRBV12-4 and TRBJ2-1; a weak D match, TRBD2 (5 bases). The CDR3 totals 11 residues. V was clipped by 8 bases and J by 4 bases, with 6 bases between them. The CDR3 DNA sequence: TGTGCCAGCGGGAGTTACAATGAGCAGTTCTTC. This sequence encodes CASGSYNEQFF.

The chain recombines TRBV6-5 with TRBJ1-5; TRBD1 is a possible D gene (5 bases). V was trimmed by 5 bases and J by 7 bases, leaving 15 bases between them. Germline assignment: CDR1 MNHEY and CDR2 SVGAGI. This CDR3 spans 14 amino acids. The CDR3 loop reads CASSPGAGDQPQHF. CDR3 DNA: TGTGCCAGCAGTCCTGGGGCGGGGGACCAGCCCCAGCATTTT.

The J gene is TRBJ2-3, the V gene TRBV6-5, with D maybe TRBD2 (5 bases). The CDR3 loop spans 14 amino acids. Trimming took 2 bases from V and 6 from J, leaving 12 bases between them. In germline, CDR1 is MNHEY, CDR2 SVGAGI. The CDR3 DNA reads TGTGCCAGCAGTTACGCGGCTAGCATTGATACGCAGTATTTT. This gives the protein CASSYAASIDTQYF.

This clonotype showed up just once. This rearrangement joins TRBV29-1 to TRBJ2-1; 7 bases are a match to TRBD1. This CDR3 spans 13 amino acids. V dropped 7 bases and J dropped 6; count of bases not matched to a gene: 9. Germline V lookup: CDR1 SQVTM, CDR2 ANQGSEA. The CDR3, as DNA: TGCAGCGCCGACAGGGCCCTCATCAATGAGCAGTTCTTC. Residues: CSADRALINEQFF.

This chain links TRBV28 with TRBJ2-3; D might be TRBD2 (5 bases). Germline assignment: CDR1 MDHEN and CDR2 SYDVKM. V dropped 3 bases and J dropped 6 bases, with 10 bases sitting between them. This CDR3 region has 13 residues. CDR3 sequence: CASSFGRGDTQYF. The CDR3 nucleotides are TGTGCCAGCAGTTTCGGGCGAGGGGATACGCAGTATTTT. The full variable domain, in which reference TRBV28 and TRBJ2-3 provide the parts outside the CDR3, is DVKVTQSSRYLVKRTGEKVFLECVQDMDHENMFWYRQDPGLGLRLIYFSYDVKMKEKGDIPEGYSVSREKKERFSLILESASTNQTSMYLCASSFGRGDTQYFGPGTRLTVL.

This chain uses TRBV7-9 with TRBJ2-3; 13 bases agree with TRBD2. The CDR3 loop spans 18 amino acids. Germline values: CDR1 SEHNR, CDR2 FQNEAQ (reference sequence). J was trimmed by 2 bases and V by 5 bases; bases with no gene match: 10. The CDR3 DNA sequence: TGTGCCAGCAGCCTGACTAGCGGGGGGCTTTACGACACAGATACGCAGTATTTT. This gives the protein CASSLTSGGLYDTDTQYF.

V and J are TRBV7-9 and TRBJ1-2, with D maybe TRBD1 (5 bases). V was cut by 10 bases and J by 2 bases, with 14 bases left in between. From germline, CDR1 is SEHNR and CDR2 FQNEAQ (reference sequence). This CDR3 is 13 amino acids long. CDR3 in amino acids: CANGEDTNYGYTF. CDR3 in DNA: TGTGCCAACGGGGAGGACACGAACTATGGCTACACCTTC.

The V gene is TRBV5-4, the J gene TRBJ2-7, with D possibly being TRBD1 or TRBD2 (5 bases each). The CDR3 is 14 amino acids. The germline CDR1 and CDR2 sequences are SGHNT and YYREEE (reference sequence). Trimming shortened V by 0 bases and J by 4 bases, and 11 bases separated the two germline ends. The CDR3 nucleotides read TGTGCCAGCAGCTTGGAAGGGGAGTGGTACGAGCAGTACTTC. This sequence encodes CASSLEGEWYEQYF.

The rearrangement links TRBV6-5 to TRBJ2-1, with a tentative D call TRBD1 (6 bases). The CDR3 has 14 amino acids. CDR1 and CDR2 (germline): MNHEY, SVGAGI. V lost 11 bases, J lost 10 bases, and 24 bases lay in between. CDR3 amino acids: CAAAISGGAWEQFF. In DNA, the CDR3 is TGTGCCGCGGCCATAAGTGGGGGCGCGTGGGAGCAGTTCTTC.

V and J are TRBV3-1 and TRBJ2-3; no clear D gene. This CDR3 contains 17 residues. From germline, CDR1 is LGHDT and CDR2 YNNKEL (reference sequence). Trimming shortened V by 1 base and J by 7 bases, and 21 bases separated the two germline ends. CDR3 DNA: TGTGCCAGCAGCCAAGGAAGATTGTCACCGTCGAGGCATACGCAGTATTTT. Its translation: CASSQGRLSPSRHTQYF.

This chain joins TRBV6-1 and TRBJ1-1; D unresolved. V lost 8 bases, J lost 8 bases, and 9 bases lay in between. The CDR3 runs 10 residues. The V gene's germline CDR1 is MNHNS and CDR2 SASEGT. CDR3 region: CASGKPEAFF. In DNA, the CDR3 is TGTGCCAGCGGGAAGCCAGAAGCTTTCTTT.

This clonotype was detected once. V usage is TRBV7-9 and J usage is TRBJ1-2; 7 nucleotides match TRBD1. The germline gives CDR1 SEHNR, CDR2 FQNEAQ (reference sequence). With V trimmed by 5 bases and J by 6 bases, 3 bases remained unmatched. This CDR3 contains 12 residues. CDR3 region: CASSMTGNGYTF. In DNA form, the CDR3 reads TGTGCCAGCAGCATGACAGGGAATGGCTACACCTTC.

The chain couples TRBV27 to TRBJ1-1, with D tentatively TRBD1 (5 bases). Germline values: CDR1 MNHEY, CDR2 SMNVEV (reference sequence). The CDR3 loop spans 16 amino acids. V lost 5 bases and J lost 1, with 17 bases in between. In DNA, the CDR3 is TGTGCCAGCAGTGCCCTGACTGGGGACCAGAACACTGAAGCTTTCTTT. Its protein is CASSALTGDQNTEAFF.

The chain combines TRBV2 with TRBJ2-5; 8 bases line up with TRBD1. Germline assignment: CDR1 SNHLY and CDR2 FYNNEI. Germline trimming cut 2 bases from V and 6 bases from J; bases unmatched to any gene: 14. CDR3 length equals 17 residues. The CDR3 DNA sequence: TGTGCCAGCAGTGAATCCTGGGCTTCAGGGGGCGAAAAGACCCAGTACTTC. Amino acid sequence: CASSESWASGGEKTQYF.